This entry lists 8 T cell receptor beta chains sequenced from one sample in a study of blood T cell repertoires in COVID-19. Clones were sequenced by immunoSEQ multiplex PCR, and TCRdb holds only the in-frame ones, with some missing. This repertoire shows under 200,000 clones, 86% found once; its top ten account for about 6%. Sequencing input: PBMCs or T cells enriched from blood (not recorded which). The receptors come from a man aged 35 to 55 with acute COVID-19.

V is TRBV28 and J is TRBJ1-5; D unclear. CDR1 is MDHEN and CDR2 is SYDVKM in the germline V gene. The CDR3 covers 16 residues. V lost 8 bases to trimming and J lost 2 bases, with 19 bases between them. The CDR3 nucleotides read TGTGCCAGCCGCTCCCCTGGAGGGTGGGGCAATCAGCCCCAGCATTTT. Amino acids: CASRSPGGWGNQPQHF.

This chain links TRBV5-1 with TRBJ2-7; D remains ambiguous. The V end was cut by 1 base, the J end by 5 bases, with 10 bases between. Germline-derived CDR1 and CDR2 are SGHRS and YFSETQ. The CDR3 spans 13 residues. This chain's CDR3 is CASSLLPTDEQYF. For the CDR3, the DNA is TGCGCCAGCAGCTTGCTCCCTACGGACGAGCAGTACTTC.

The chain is built from TRBV28 and TRBJ2-1, with 11 nucleotides matching TRBD2. The CDR3 sequence is 16 residues long. The germline V gene has CDR1 MDHEN and CDR2 SYDVKM. V shed 6 bases and J 9 bases; nucleotides not matched to a gene: 13. This chain's CDR3 is CASSYPPLAGVGEQFF. In nucleotides, the CDR3 is TGTGCCAGCAGCTACCCCCCACTAGCGGGAGTTGGTGAGCAGTTCTTC.

This clone was seen a few times. The chain carries TRBV5-1 and TRBJ2-3; tentative D call: TRBD1 (6 bases). V was pared by 6 bases and J by 0 bases, with 14 bases between. The CDR3 sequence is 15 residues long. Germline V CDR1 and CDR2: SGHRS, YFSETQ. For the CDR3, the DNA is TGCGCCAGCACCCACACTGGACAGAGCACAGATACGCAGTATTTT. This sequence encodes CASTHTGQSTDTQYF.

The rearrangement joins TRBV6-2 or TRBV6-3 to TRBJ1-5, with D possibly being TRBD1 (5 bases). The CDR3 sequence is 14 residues long. CDR1 and CDR2 (germline): MNHEY, SVGEGT. Trimming took off 5 bases at V and 2 bases at J, with 10 bases between the two ends. The DNA of the CDR3 is TGTGCCAGCAGTGGAGCGGGGGGCAATCAGCCCCAGCATTTT. This sequence encodes CASSGAGGNQPQHF.

This chain joins TRBV7-9 and TRBJ1-4, with D maybe TRBD1 (5 bases). V was cut by 3 bases and J by 4 bases, with 9 bases left in between. The germline gives CDR1 SEHNR, CDR2 FQNEAQ (reference sequence). This CDR3 has 14 amino acids. The CDR3 DNA reads as TGTGCCAGCAGCTTTAAGACAGATAATGAAAAACTGTTTTTT. Its protein product is CASSFKTDNEKLFF.

The CDR3 spells CASSFGDSGRNTQYF. The CDR3 nucleotides are TGTGCCAGCAGTTTCGGGGATAGCGGGAGAAATACGCAGTATTTT. This chain joins TRBV27 and TRBJ2-3, with 9 bases aligning to TRBD2. Losses at the gene ends were 3 bases for V and 7 bases for J; bases not matched to a gene: 8. In germline, CDR1 is MNHEY, CDR2 SMNVEV (reference sequence). The CDR3 length is 15 residues.

The chain joins TRBV5-1 to TRBJ2-1; 8 bases are a match to TRBD1. V shed 4 bases, J shed 7 bases, and the junction held 10 bases outside the gene matches. CDR3 length: 15 amino acids. Germline V lookup: CDR1 SGHRS, CDR2 YFSETQ. The CDR3 DNA follows: TGCGCCAGCAGCCCCGGGGGACAGGTAAGGAATGAGCAGTTCTTC. Its protein product is CASSPGGQVRNEQFF.